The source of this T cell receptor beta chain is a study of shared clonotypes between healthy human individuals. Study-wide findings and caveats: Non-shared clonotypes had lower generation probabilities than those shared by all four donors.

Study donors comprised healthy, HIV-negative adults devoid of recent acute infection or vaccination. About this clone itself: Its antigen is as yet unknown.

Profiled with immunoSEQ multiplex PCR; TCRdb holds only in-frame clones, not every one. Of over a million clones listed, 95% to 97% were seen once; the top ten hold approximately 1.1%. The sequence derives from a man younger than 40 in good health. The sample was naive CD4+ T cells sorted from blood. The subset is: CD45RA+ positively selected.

The CDR3 nucleotides are TGCGCCAGCAGCTTGGGGAAAGTGAACACTGAAGCTTTCTTT. Protein: CASSLGKVNTEAFF. The V and J genes are TRBV5-1 and TRBJ1-1, with D uncertain. V was pared by 0 bases and J by 0 bases, with 6 bases between. This CDR3 spans 14 amino acids. Germline V gives CDR1 SGHRS, CDR2 YFSETQ.